Detailed here is one T cell receptor beta chain. What it binds is not known. Trimming removed 6 bases from V and 8 bases from J, with 29 bases in between. This CDR3 is built from 18 residues. Preparation of the TCRbeta library was carried out with unique molecular identifiers. TCRdb used MiXCR to reprocess the PCR reads, holding one entry per CDR3 protein. The sample contains about 980,000 distinct CDR3 sequences, around 30% of which appear only once. The data were taken from a study of T-cell reconstitution after alpha-beta-depleted transplantation in children. The study's findings and limits: Expanded clones from the graft, numbering several hundred, reportedly supplied alpha-beta T cells about two months after transplant. Once a year had passed after transplant, T-cell counts and diversity came mostly from newly produced T cells.

The TCR was taken from a boy in the first two years of life who had a stem cell transplant for SCID, so the T cells may come from the graft donor. The chain carries TRBV12-3 or TRBV12-4 and TRBJ2-1, with D perhaps given as TRBD1 or TRBD2 (6 bases each). The sequencing used PBMCs, mostly from graft donor cells, collected 360 days after TCRalphabeta/CD19-depleted stem cell transplant. This CDR3 reads CASSRTVGAAEGVDEQFF. The CDR3 nucleotides read TGTGCCAGCAGCCGGACGGTGGGAGCAGCGGAGGGGGTGGATGAGCAGTTCTTC.